This entry describes one T cell receptor beta chain. Its target is not known. The CDR3 consists of 14 residues. Germline V gene sequence: CDR1 MNHEY, CDR2 SMNVEV (reference sequence). Trimming pared 6 bases from V and 6 bases from J, leaving 15 bases between. This record comes from a study of cytomegalovirus exposure and HLA in healthy donors. Study-level results: As was reported, the HLA-A and HLA-B alleles of most subjects were accurately predicted from TCR beta sequences. When analyzed later, a missense DCLRE1C variant was found to be linked to TCR beta V- and J-gene trimming. Likely technical artifact: a cluster of highly shared sequence variants.

PCR involved 60 Vbeta and 13 Jbeta primers. Data came from immunoSEQ multiplex PCR; TCRdb stores just in-frame clones and leaves some out. The table lists 90,000 to 110,000 clones, 15% of them singletons. V and J are TRBV27 and TRBJ2-1; D is perhaps TRBD1 (7 bases). The TCR originated in a female donor in good health and CMV-seronegative. Specimen: PBMCs. CDR3 nucleotide sequence: TGTGCCAGCAGGACAGGGACAGCGGGCAATGAGCAGTTCTTC. Translated, it gives CASRTGTAGNEQFF.